The rows below give T cell receptor beta chains drawn from one sample of a study of beta chain features in type 1 diabetes. The protocol was immunoSEQ multiplex PCR, while the TCRdb copy is restricted to in-frame clones and leaves out a portion. The data contain some 900,000 clones, about a sixth of them singletons. What was sequenced was naive CD4+ T cells from blood. The receptors shown here come from a woman aged 18 to 35 in good health. CDR3s include the opening cysteine and the closing phenylalanine or tryptophan. Fields, in order: J gene, D gene, clone size, V gene, CDR3 DNA, CDR3 protein. A D gene is named only where the DNA matches it firmly. Clone size is not always given. Where it is, it says once, few, many or a class for expanded clones.

TRBJ2-1,TRBD2,-,TRBV7-9,TGTGCCAGCAGCTTGCTAGCGGGAGATGAGCAGTTCTTC,CASSLLAGDEQFF
TRBJ2-7,-,-,TRBV21-1,TGTGCCAGCAGCACGGGAGACTTAGCCTACGAGCAGTACTTC,CASSTGDLAYEQYF
TRBJ2-3,-,-,TRBV4-1,TGCGCCAGCAGCCGCCAGGACCGCGATACGCAGTATTTT,CASSRQDRDTQYF
TRBJ2-1,-,-,TRBV6-5,TGTGCCAGCAGCCACGCCGGTGAGCAGTTCTTC,CASSHAGEQFF
TRBJ2-3,-,many,TRBV7-3,TGTGCCAGCAGCTCCCAGGGGCCGCAGTATTTT,CASSSQGPQYF
TRBJ1-1,-,few,TRBV7-9,TGTGCCAGCAGCCGAGGATTTGTGAGAGGCGAAGCTTTCTTT,CASSRGFVRGEAFF
TRBJ2-1,-,few,TRBV9,TGTGCCAGCAGCCCGAAGGTCCCCATCTACAATGAGCAGTTCTTC,CASSPKVPIYNEQFF
TRBJ2-1,-,-,TRBV4-2,TGTGCCAGCTCAGGAGCCAATGAGCAGTTCTTC,CASSGANEQFF
TRBJ2-7,-,few,TRBV28,TGTGCCAGCAGTTTGTGGGGGGCTGGAGAGCAGTACTTC,CASSLWGAGEQYF
TRBJ2-5,TRBD2,-,TRBV27,TGTGCCAGCAGTTTACTAGCGGGAGGTTTGGAGACCCAGTACTTC,CASSLLAGGLETQYF
TRBJ1-4,-,-,TRBV7-9,TGTGCCAGCAGCTTTAGGGGACGGGCAAATGAAAAACTGTTTTTT,CASSFRGRANEKLFF
TRBJ2-3,-,-,TRBV27,TGTGCCAGCAGTTTAGGCCCTATCCCCACAGATACGCAGTATTTT,CASSLGPIPTDTQYF
TRBJ1-2,TRBD1,-,TRBV7-2,TGTGCCAGCAGCTTGGGGGAGATGACAGGGTTTGGCTACACCTTC,CASSLGEMTGFGYTF
TRBJ2-7,-,-,TRBV7-2,TGTGCCAGCAGCTTACAGGGGCTCGCGGGCTACGAGCAGTACTTC,CASSLQGLAGYEQYF
TRBJ2-5,TRBD1,-,TRBV7-8,TGTGCCAGCAGCTTAGGCACAGGGGAAGCACAGACCCAGTACTTC,CASSLGTGEAQTQYF
TRBJ2-7,TRBD2,-,TRBV15,TGTGCCACCAGCAGAGATCCAGCGGGAGACTACGAGCAGTACTTC,CATSRDPAGDYEQYF
TRBJ1-4,-,-,TRBV18,TGTGCCAGCTCCTCACAGGGTACCGGGGAAAAACTGTTTTTT,CASSSQGTGEKLFF
TRBJ2-5,TRBD2,-,TRBV6-6,TGTGCCAGCACTTCAGGGACTACACATCGGGAGACCCAGTACTTC,CASTSGTTHRETQYF
TRBJ2-5,-,few,TRBV6-5,TGTGCCAGCAGTTACTGGGCGGTTGGCAGGGAGACCCAGTACTTC,CASSYWAVGRETQYF
TRBJ1-5,-,-,TRBV9,TGTGCCAGCAGCGTAGAATCGGGGCTTAGCAATCAGCCCCAGCATTTT,CASSVESGLSNQPQHF
TRBJ2-3,TRBD1,few,TRBV5-1,TGCGCCAGCAGCTTGGTAGGACAGGACCCAGATACGCAGTATTTT,CASSLVGQDPDTQYF
TRBJ2-6,-,-,TRBV18,TGTGCCAGCTCACCGCAGGGTTCCGGGGCCAACGTCCTGACTTTC,CASSPQGSGANVLTF
TRBJ2-2,TRBD2,-,TRBV28,TGTGCCACCCAGAGCCCCTCTAGCGGGAGTTTGCGGGAGCTGTTTTTT,CATQSPSSGSLRELFF
TRBJ2-1,-,few,TRBV7-9,TGTGCCAGCAGCTTCGGGAGCGGGTCCCTCACCAATGAGCAGTTCTTC,CASSFGSGSLTNEQFF
TRBJ2-2,-,-,TRBV4-2,TGTGCCAGCAGCCCCTTGGACACAAACACCGGGGAGCTGTTTTTT,CASSPLDTNTGELFF
TRBJ2-7,-,-,TRBV6-6,TGTGCCAGCAGTTCCGGGACACTAACCTACGAGCAGTACTTC,CASSSGTLTYEQYF
TRBJ1-1,-,few,TRBV5-1,TGCGCCAGCAGCTTGGTGACAGCAGGGGACACTGAAGCTTTCTTT,CASSLVTAGDTEAFF
TRBJ2-7,-,-,TRBV9,TGTGCCAGCAGCGTAGGATTAGAGGACTACGAGCAGTACTTC,CASSVGLEDYEQYF
TRBJ2-1,-,few,TRBV7-2,TGTGCCAGCAGCATGTTGGGTGTAAATGAGCAGTTCTTC,CASSMLGVNEQFF
TRBJ2-2,TRBD2,-,TRBV27,TGTGCCAGCAGGACTAGCTGGACCGGGGAGCTGTTTTTT,CASRTSWTGELFF
TRBJ1-2,TRBD1,few,TRBV4-1,TGCGCCAGCAGCCGCGGACAGGGGAACTATGGCTACACCTTC,CASSRGQGNYGYTF
TRBJ2-3,TRBD2,-,TRBV19,TGTGCCAGTAGTTCAATAGCGGGTGCAGATACGCAGTATTTT,CASSSIAGADTQYF
TRBJ2-7,TRBD1,few,TRBV18,TGTGCCAGCTCCCAAGACAGGGGTGGTGCCTACGAGCAGTACTTC,CASSQDRGGAYEQYF
TRBJ1-4,-,-,TRBV19,TGTGCCAGTAGTCAGTCCGCAACTAATGAAAAACTGTTTTTT,CASSQSATNEKLFF
TRBJ2-1,-,few,TRBV9,TGTGCCAGCAGCGTAGACCCTACGTGGCCGGGTGAGCAGTTCTTC,CASSVDPTWPGEQFF
TRBJ2-1,-,-,TRBV7-2,TGTGCCAGCAGCCCACCCAGGTTCATCGGAGATAGTGAGCAGTTCTTC,CASSPPRFIGDSEQFF
TRBJ2-3,TRBD2,-,TRBV28,TGTGCCAGCAGTTTTAGCGGGAGTATAAATACGCAGTATTTT,CASSFSGSINTQYF
TRBJ1-1,TRBD1,-,TRBV5-1,TGCGCCAGCAGCGGACGACAGGGTCAGAACACTGAAGCTTTCTTT,CASSGRQGQNTEAFF
TRBJ2-1,TRBD1,-,TRBV18,TGTGCCAGCTCACTCTCGGGACAGGGCTACAATGAGCAGTTCTTC,CASSLSGQGYNEQFF
TRBJ2-3,-,-,TRBV4-3,TGCGCCAGCAGCCAAGTTTACGGAGCTAGCACAGATACGCAGTATTTT,CASSQVYGASTDTQYF
TRBJ2-1,-,many,TRBV21-1,TGTGCCAGCAGCACACAGCGGGAGGGCCCCGCCAATGAGCAGTTCTTC,CASSTQREGPANEQFF
TRBJ2-2,-,-,TRBV9,TGTGCCAGCAGCGTAGGGTGGTCTCTCACCGGGGAGCTGTTTTTT,CASSVGWSLTGELFF
TRBJ2-1,-,-,TRBV5-1,TGCGCCAGCAGCTTAACTAGCAGGTACAATGAGCAGTTCTTC,CASSLTSRYNEQFF
TRBJ2-7,TRBD2,few,TRBV7-9,TGTGCCAGCAGCTTAGGTTCAGCGGGAGAGGGCTACGAGCAGTACTTC,CASSLGSAGEGYEQYF
TRBJ2-1,TRBD2,-,TRBV29-1,TGCAGCGCCGCCCCCGCGGGGAGGGGAAGTGAGCAGTTCTTC,CSAAPAGRGSEQFF
TRBJ1-2,-,-,TRBV28,TGTGCCAGCAAATCCTTGGCCGACTATGGCTACACCTTC,CASKSLADYGYTF
TRBJ1-3,-,-,TRBV29-1,TGCAGCGCCGGGAGGGGAACTGGAAACACCATATATTTT,CSAGRGTGNTIYF
TRBJ2-2,TRBD2,few,TRBV7-6,TGTGCCAGCAGCTTACCCTCGGGACTAGCGGGAGTCGGGGAGCTGTTTTTT,CASSLPSGLAGVGELFF
TRBJ2-7,-,-,TRBV2,TGTGCCAGCAGTGAACTCGGGATCAGATACGAGCAGTACTTC,CASSELGIRYEQYF